Below are 29 T cell receptor beta chains sequenced from a single sample in a study of cytomegalovirus exposure and HLA in healthy donors. This PCR relied on a set of 60 Vbeta primers and 13 Jbeta primers. Produced via immunoSEQ multiplex PCR; TCRdb's table is partial and in-frame only. Here the sample spans approximately 110,000 clones, about 73% being singletons. Input material: PBMCs. The source is a woman aged 40 to 50 in good health and CMV-seronegative.

The chain carries TRBV20-1 and TRBJ1-1, with no clear D. This CDR3 has 11 residues. CDR1 and CDR2 from the germline V gene are DFQATT and SNEGSKA (reference sequence). The V end was cut by 3 bases, the J end by 6 bases, with 8 bases between. The CDR3: CSARVWPEAFF. CDR3 in DNA: TGCAGTGCTAGGGTGTGGCCTGAAGCTTTCTTT.

The gene calls are TRBV4-2 and TRBJ1-4; TRBD1 matches 7 bases. The J segment lost 5 bases and the V segment lost 3 bases, leaving 9 bases of the junction unmatched. Germline values: CDR1 LGHNA, CDR2 YNFKEQ. The CDR3 extends over 16 amino acids. The CDR3 DNA sequence: TGTGCCAGCAGCCAGAAGACAGGGTATGGAAATGAAAAACTGTTTTTT. Its protein is CASSQKTGYGNEKLFF.

The table lists this clone with a count of one. The rearrangement joins TRBV6-4 to TRBJ2-6; 11 nucleotides align to TRBD2. CDR1 is MRHNA and CDR2 is SNTAGT in the germline V gene. This CDR3 contains 18 residues. With V trimmed by 0 bases and J by 1 base, 2 bases remained unmatched. The CDR3 coding sequence is TGTGCCAGCAGTGACTCGCCTAGCGGGGGGTCTGGGGCCAACGTCCTGACTTTC. It translates to CASSDSPSGGSGANVLTF.

CDR3 residues: CASSVGGGSTADTEAFF. Written as DNA, the CDR3 is TGTGCCAGCAGCGTAGGAGGAGGGAGTACGGCGGACACTGAAGCTTTCTTT. This rearrangement joins TRBV9 to TRBJ1-1; no reliable D call. The CDR3 extends over 17 amino acids. The germline V and J ends were trimmed by 0 bases and 3 bases, with 18 bases remaining between them. Germline CDR1 reads SGDLS; CDR2 reads YYNGEE.

The chain joins TRBV6-4 to TRBJ2-3; unclear D gene. Germline V lookup: CDR1 MRHNA, CDR2 SNTAGT. V shed 4 bases and J shed 4 bases, with 12 bases lying between them. This CDR3 contains 14 residues. CDR3 in DNA: TGTGCCAGCAGTGTGTCTACGGCGGCAGATACGCAGTATTTT. It translates to CASSVSTAADTQYF.

This chain uses TRBV18 with TRBJ1-2; D is perhaps TRBD1 (5 bases). The CDR3 is 14 residues long. Germline V gene lookup returns CDR1 KGHSH and CDR2 LQKENI. The ends were cut back, 3 bases at V and 4 bases at J, with 12 bases in the middle. CDR3 nucleotide sequence: TGTGCCAGCTCACCGACCGGGGGGAGCTATGGCTACACCTTC. It is translated as CASSPTGGSYGYTF.

This clone has a handful of counts. This chain connects TRBV19 to TRBJ1-5, with D unresolved. Trimming cost V 5 bases and J 2 bases, with 7 bases left between them. The germline V gene has CDR1 LNHDA and CDR2 SQIVND (reference sequence). The CDR3 contains 13 residues. The CDR3 bases are TGTGCCAGTAGTCCGCAGGGCAATCAGCCCCAGCATTTT. Protein sequence: CASSPQGNQPQHF.

As to this clone: At the DNA level, this CDR3 is encoded by other sequences in the same sample as well. The V gene is TRBV9, the J gene TRBJ1-2, with D possibly TRBD1 on 5 matching bases. Germline lookup yields CDR1 SGDLS and CDR2 YYNGEE. This CDR3 has 15 amino acids. V dropped 1 base and J dropped 2 bases, with 12 bases sitting between them. The CDR3, as DNA: TGTGCCAGCAGCGTACAGCAGGGTGAAAACTATGGCTACACCTTC. Translating gives CASSVQQGENYGYTF.

This clone was picked up many times. This chain links TRBV7-9 with TRBJ1-1; D is unclear. CDR3 length: 15 amino acids. Germline CDR1 reads SEHNR; CDR2 reads FQNEAQ (reference sequence). Trimming stripped 1 base from V and 1 base from J, with 10 bases between. CDR3 bases: TGTGCCAGCAGCTTAGACCAGGCGGGGAACACTGAAGCTTTCTTT. Amino acid sequence: CASSLDQAGNTEAFF.

The chain has TRBV5-1 and TRBJ2-6, with a possible D match to TRBD1 (5 bases). The CDR3 runs to 15 residues. Germline lookup yields CDR1 SGHRS and CDR2 YFSETQ. Trimming removed 4 bases from V and 2 bases from J, with 10 bases in between. The DNA for the CDR3 is TGCGCCAGCAGCCCGACAGTCACTGGGGCCAACGTCCTGACTTTC. This sequence encodes CASSPTVTGANVLTF.

In DNA, the CDR3 is TGTGCCAGCAGCCCTGGGACTAGCGGGTCAATCGGGGATACGCAGTATTTT. The encoded protein is CASSPGTSGSIGDTQYF. The chain joins TRBV7-9 to TRBJ2-3; 12 positions agree with TRBD2. Germline V gene data show CDR1 as SEHNR and CDR2 as FQNEAQ (reference sequence). The CDR3 covers 17 residues. J was trimmed by 6 bases and V by 5 bases; bases with no gene match: 12.

This clone occurred a few times. Written as DNA, the CDR3 is TGTGCCAGCAGGGCCGGGACAGGGGCCAATGAAAAACTGTTTTTT. Amino acid sequence: CASRAGTGANEKLFF. The V gene is TRBV7-9, the J gene TRBJ1-4; 10 bases align to TRBD1. CDR1 and CDR2 from the germline V gene are SEHNR and FQNEAQ (reference sequence). The J segment lost 5 bases and the V segment lost 6 bases, leaving 6 bases of the junction unmatched. The CDR3 has 15 amino acids.

The rearrangement links TRBV5-6 to TRBJ2-3; possibly TRBD2 for D (6 bases). Trimming pared 1 base from V and 0 bases from J, leaving 12 bases between. Germline V gene sequence: CDR1 SGHDT, CDR2 YYEEEE. This CDR3 contains 16 residues. The CDR3 DNA sequence: TGTGCCAGCAGCTTGCGTACTAGCAGTAGCACAGATACGCAGTATTTT. It yields the protein CASSLRTSSSTDTQYF.

The V gene is TRBV7-9, the J gene TRBJ2-5; TRBD2 aligns across 13 bases. The germline V gene has CDR1 SEHNR and CDR2 FQNEAQ (reference sequence). Trimming at V came to 7 bases and at J to 5 bases, leaving 13 bases not matched to a gene. The CDR3 sequence is 17 residues long. This chain's CDR3 is CASTGRTSGRGTETQYF. The CDR3 DNA reads as TGTGCCAGCACCGGACGGACTAGCGGGAGAGGGACGGAGACCCAGTACTTC.

This clone was counted a single time. The chain links TRBV6-6 to TRBJ2-5; 7 bases agree with TRBD1. Gene TRBJ2-7 matches the end of the DNA better, so the J call may be wrong. The CDR3 covers 12 residues. The germline gives CDR1 MNHNY, CDR2 SVGAGI (reference sequence). The CDR3 loop reads CASNRGQYEQYF. The CDR3 DNA follows: TGTGCCAGCAATAGGGGGCAGTACGAGCAGTACTTC.

This chain links TRBV2 with TRBJ2-1, with a possible D match to TRBD2 (5 bases). Germline V lookup: CDR1 SNHLY, CDR2 FYNNEI. Trimming stripped 0 bases from V and 7 bases from J, with 10 bases between. There are 14 residues in the CDR3. The CDR3 DNA sequence: TGTGCCAGCAGTGAAGCACGATCGGGGAATGAGCAGTTCTTC. Its translation is CASSEARSGNEQFF.

Note on this clone: Relative to the germline gene, one junction end is altered; a read error may explain this. J is TRBJ1-2 and V is TRBV19; TRBD1 matches at 7 bases. Germline V gene sequence: CDR1 LNHDA, CDR2 SQIVND (reference sequence). This CDR3 has 11 amino acids. CDR3 amino acids: CASSIGTASLF. CDR3 nucleotide sequence: TGTGCCAGTAGTATTGGGACAGCTTCCCTCTTC.

CDR3 amino acids: CASSLITGRNQPQHF. As DNA, the CDR3 is TGTGCCAGCAGTTTGATAACAGGGCGTAATCAGCCCCAGCATTTT. The rearrangement links TRBV2 to TRBJ1-5, with D possibly matching TRBD1 (6 bases). The CDR3 consists of 15 residues. Germline-derived CDR1 and CDR2 are SNHLY and FYNNEI. With 5 bases removed from V and 4 bases from J, the gap between germline ends came to 15 bases.

The rearrangement uses TRBV7-9 and TRBJ2-5, with D possibly matching TRBD1 (5 bases). CDR3 length: 15 amino acids. V lost 7 bases and J lost 3, with 18 bases in between. The germline V gene has CDR1 SEHNR and CDR2 FQNEAQ (reference sequence). The CDR3 loop is CASTKGSAVKETQYF. In nucleotides, the CDR3 is TGTGCCAGCACTAAGGGGTCGGCAGTTAAAGAGACCCAGTACTTC.

This chain joins TRBV5-1 and TRBJ2-1; a possible D gene is TRBD2 (6 bases). V was trimmed by 1 base and J by 4 bases, leaving 12 bases between them. CDR1 and CDR2 (germline): SGHRS, YFSETQ. The CDR3 spans 15 residues. CDR3 nucleotides: TGCGCCAGCAGCTTGCCGGCTAGCGTTTACAATGAGCAGTTCTTC. This gives the protein CASSLPASVYNEQFF.

This clone came up once. The chain carries TRBV28 and TRBJ1-2, with D perhaps TRBD1 (6 bases). CDR3 length: 13 residues. V shed 3 bases and J shed 5 bases, with 10 bases lying between them. Germline CDR1 reads MDHEN; CDR2 reads SYDVKM. CDR3 nucleotide sequence: TGTGCCAGCAGTTTTGGGGACATATATGGCTACACCTTC. Its protein is CASSFGDIYGYTF.

The gene calls are TRBV7-9 and TRBJ2-1; TRBD1 matches 8 bases. The germline gives CDR1 SEHNR, CDR2 FQNEAQ (reference sequence). V gave up 4 bases and J gave up 3 bases; unmatched junction bases: 8. The CDR3 runs to 16 residues. The CDR3 region is CASSSYDRGRYNEQFF. CDR3 in DNA: TGTGCCAGCAGCTCATATGACAGGGGACGCTACAATGAGCAGTTCTTC. Full variable domain (rest looked up from reference TRBV7-9 and TRBJ2-1): DTGVSQNPRHKITKRGQNVTFRCDPISEHNRLYWYRQTLGQGPEFLTYFQNEAQLEKSRLLSDRFSAERPKGSFSTLEIQRTEQGDSAMYLCASSSYDRGRYNEQFFGPGTRLTVL.

The genes are TRBV6-6 and TRBJ2-3; 9 bases align to TRBD1. The CDR3 consists of 14 residues. Germline lookup yields CDR1 MNHNY and CDR2 SVGAGI (reference sequence). Unmatched junction bases numbered 8, after V lost 5 bases and J lost 8 bases. The CDR3 region is CASSQGTGSGTQYF. The CDR3, as DNA: TGTGCCAGCAGTCAGGGGACAGGGAGTGGTACGCAGTATTTT.

The chain carries TRBV5-5 and TRBJ1-5, with a weak D call TRBD1 (5 bases). Germline V CDR1 and CDR2: SGHKS, YYEKEE (reference sequence). The CDR3 loop spans 13 amino acids. Deletions cut 4 bases from V and 5 bases from J, with 10 bases between. The DNA for the CDR3 is TGTGCCAGCAGCCAACAGGACGATCAGCCCCAGCATTTT. As protein: CASSQQDDQPQHF.

This sequence joins TRBV7-6 and TRBJ2-1; TRBD2 agrees at 9 bases. Germline V gives CDR1 SGHVS, CDR2 FNYEAQ. The CDR3 has 14 amino acids. With V trimmed by 1 base and J by 5 bases, 0 bases remained unmatched. In DNA form, the CDR3 reads TGTGCCAGCAGCTTAGGACTAGCGGACAATGAGCAGTTCTTC. Its protein is CASSLGLADNEQFF.

This clone was seen more than once but under ten times. The V gene is TRBV5-1, the J gene TRBJ2-3; D is perhaps TRBD2 (6 bases). V lost 0 bases and J lost 0, with 14 bases in between. Germline-derived CDR1 and CDR2 are SGHRS and YFSETQ. The CDR3 spans 17 residues. CDR3 DNA sequence: TGCGCCAGCAGCTTGGCCCCTACCGGGACTAGCACAGATACGCAGTATTTT. Its protein product is CASSLAPTGTSTDTQYF.

Details on this clone: Germline and junction disagree at one end, which may indicate a read error. This chain links TRBV19 with TRBJ1-3; D call uncertain. The germline CDR1 and CDR2 sequences are LNHDA and SQIVND (reference sequence). The CDR3 is 14 residues long. Written as DNA, the CDR3 is TGTGCCAGTGCGGACGCGGGCTCTGGAAACGCCATATATTTT. This translates into CASADAGSGNAIYF.

V usage is TRBV10-3 and J usage is TRBJ2-3; TRBD2 matches at 7 bases. From germline, CDR1 is ENHRY and CDR2 SYGVKD. The CDR3 length is 17 residues. Trimming removed 6 bases from V and 4 bases from J; junction bases left unmatched: 16. CDR3 in amino acids: CAISNGGTYGGSDTQYF. CDR3 nucleotides: TGTGCCATCAGCAACGGGGGGACTTACGGGGGGTCAGATACGCAGTATTTT.

This clone was seen just once. This sequence joins TRBV14 and TRBJ2-3; a possible D gene is TRBD1 (5 bases). Deletions cut 9 bases from V and 1 base from J, with 11 bases between. The CDR3 runs to 13 residues. Germline V gene data show CDR1 as SGHDN and CDR2 as FVKESK. The CDR3 DNA sequence: TGTGCCAGGGATGGACACCGCACAGATACGCAGTATTTT. Protein: CARDGHRTDTQYF.